This T cell receptor (beta chain) is drawn from a study of blood T cell repertoires in COVID-19. In its sample, this clone was seen once. The CDR3 consists of 18 residues. Germline trimming cut 7 bases from V and 11 bases from J; bases unmatched to any gene: 23. Profiling relied on immunoSEQ multiplex PCR, and the TCRdb table lists in-frame clones only, not all of them. The data contain approximately 130,000 clones, 86% of them singletons. The source of this sequence is a woman in her forties or fifties who had recovered from COVID-19. This chain connects TRBV23-1 to TRBJ1-1, with 12 positions matching TRBD1. TRBV23-1 belongs to the ORF category, with a function that is uncertain. Sequencing was performed on peripheral blood. The CDR3 DNA is TGCGCCAGCACCCCCAGGGCCCGGGGACAGGGGGCGCCGGGTCATGCTTTCTTT. Protein: CASTPRARGQGAPGHAFF.